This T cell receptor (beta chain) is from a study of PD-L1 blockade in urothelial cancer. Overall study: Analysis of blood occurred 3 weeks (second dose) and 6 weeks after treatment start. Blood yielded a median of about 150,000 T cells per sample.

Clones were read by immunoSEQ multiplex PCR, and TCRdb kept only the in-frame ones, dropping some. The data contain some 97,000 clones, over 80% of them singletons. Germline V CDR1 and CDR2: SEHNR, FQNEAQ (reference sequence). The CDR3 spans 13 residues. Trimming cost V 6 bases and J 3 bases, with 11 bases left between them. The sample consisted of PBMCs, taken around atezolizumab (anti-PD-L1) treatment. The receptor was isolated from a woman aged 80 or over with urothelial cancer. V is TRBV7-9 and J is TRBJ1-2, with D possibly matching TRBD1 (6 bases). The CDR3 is CASRGGLDYGYTF. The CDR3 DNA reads TGTGCCAGCAGAGGGGGTTTGGACTATGGCTACACCTTC.